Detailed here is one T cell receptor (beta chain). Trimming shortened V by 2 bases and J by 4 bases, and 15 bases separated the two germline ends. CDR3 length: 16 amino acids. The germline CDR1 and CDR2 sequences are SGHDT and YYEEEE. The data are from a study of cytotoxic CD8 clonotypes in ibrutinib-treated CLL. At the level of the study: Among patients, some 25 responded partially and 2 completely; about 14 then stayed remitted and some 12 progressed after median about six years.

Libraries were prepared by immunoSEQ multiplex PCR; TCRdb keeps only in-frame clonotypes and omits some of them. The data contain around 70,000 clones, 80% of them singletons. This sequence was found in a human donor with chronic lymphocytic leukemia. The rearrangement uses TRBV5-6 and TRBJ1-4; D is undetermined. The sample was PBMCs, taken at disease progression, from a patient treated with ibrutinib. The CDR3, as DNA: TGTGCCAGCAGCTTTCGTGGCAGGAGGGTTAATGAAAAACTGTTTTTT. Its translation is CASSFRGRRVNEKLFF.